The 22 T cell receptor beta chains below were found in one sample sequenced in a study of OX40 agonist ivuxolimab in advanced cancers. Here immunoSEQ multiplex PCR was the method, and the copy in TCRdb shows in-frame clones only, minus some. Of around 100,000 clones in the sample, 90% to 95% were seen once. Source: CD4+ or CD8+ T cells sorted from blood, taken in a trial of the OX40 agonist ivuxolimab. These receptors were obtained from an adult with an advanced solid tumor such as melanoma, head and neck, liver or kidney cancer.

The rearrangement uses TRBV28 and TRBJ2-5; D is perhaps TRBD2 (6 bases). Germline CDR1 reads MDHEN; CDR2 reads SYDVKM. This CDR3 spans 15 amino acids. The ends were cut back, 4 bases at V and 7 bases at J, with 19 bases in the middle. CDR3 coding DNA: TGTGCCAGCAGTTCTATGGACTACTCGAGGGGGACCCAGTACTTC. Protein product: CASSSMDYSRGTQYF.

V usage is TRBV9 and J usage is TRBJ2-1, with D tentatively TRBD1 or TRBD2 (5 bases each). The CDR3 has 18 amino acids. Germline loops: CDR1 SGDLS, CDR2 YYNGEE. V shed 0 bases and J shed 5 bases, with 21 bases lying between them. The CDR3 coding sequence is TGTGCCAGCAGCGTAGGGCCTGGGACGTTCGGAATCCACAATGAGCAGTTCTTC. It is translated as CASSVGPGTFGIHNEQFF.

This clone is a singleton in its sample. This chain uses TRBV14 with TRBJ2-7, with D uncertain. This CDR3 is 13 amino acids long. With 0 bases removed from V and 6 bases from J, the gap between germline ends came to 9 bases. Germline loops: CDR1 SGHDN, CDR2 FVKESK. CDR3 sequence reads: CASSQDSFGEQYF. As DNA, the CDR3 is TGTGCCAGCAGCCAAGATTCCTTCGGCGAGCAGTACTTC.

The chain couples TRBV11-1 to TRBJ1-1; D gene ambiguous. V gave up 3 bases and J gave up 4 bases, with 15 bases separating them. This CDR3 is built from 15 residues. Per the germline V gene, CDR1 is SGHAT and CDR2 is FQDESV (reference sequence). The CDR3 DNA reads as TGTGCCAGCAGCTTGAACCGCTTTGGTCGCACTGAAGCTTTCTTT. Protein sequence: CASSLNRFGRTEAFF.

V and J are TRBV4-2 and TRBJ2-7, with D possibly TRBD1 on 5 matching bases. The CDR3 is 12 residues long. Germline V gene data show CDR1 as LGHNA and CDR2 as YNFKEQ. V was pared by 0 bases and J by 7 bases, with 7 bases between. The CDR3 loop reads CASSQDRDEQYF. The DNA of the CDR3 is TGTGCCAGCAGCCAAGACAGGGATGAGCAGTACTTC.

V and J are TRBV30 and TRBJ2-6, with a weak D call TRBD1 (7 bases). The germline V gene encodes CDR1 GTSNPN and CDR2 SVGIG (reference sequence). This CDR3 is built from 17 residues. V was cut by 3 bases and J by 3 bases, with 18 bases left in between. Here the CDR3 reads CAWSRRGRLDGANVLTF. The CDR3, as DNA: TGTGCCTGGAGCAGGAGGGGGCGCCTGGATGGGGCCAACGTCCTGACTTTC.

The rearrangement joins TRBV6-5 to TRBJ2-7, with D maybe TRBD2 (5 bases). CDR1 MNHEY and CDR2 SVGAGI come from the germline V gene. The ends were cut back, 8 bases at V and 3 bases at J, with 11 bases in the middle. The CDR3 sequence is 12 residues long. For the CDR3, the DNA is TGTGCCAGCTCTAGAGACTACTACGAGCAGTACTTC. This encodes CASSRDYYEQYF.

The V gene is TRBV7-2, the J gene TRBJ2-7; 8 nucleotides agree with TRBD1. The CDR3 has 14 residues. Germline V gives CDR1 SGHTA, CDR2 FQGNSA. After removal of 3 bases from V and 3 bases from J, the junction contained 4 bases not matched to a gene. CDR3 bases: TGTGCCAGCAGCTTCAGGACAGGGATCTACGAGCAGTACTTC. Translated: CASSFRTGIYEQYF.

The table lists this clone with a count of one. The chain links TRBV15 to TRBJ2-2, with TRBD1 matching 10 bases. The CDR3 contains 16 residues. In germline, CDR1 is LNHNV, CDR2 YYDKDF (reference sequence). Losses at the gene ends were 3 bases for V and 7 bases for J; bases not matched to a gene: 8. The CDR3 spells CATSSRGTGVGGELFF. CDR3 sequence (DNA): TGTGCCACCAGCAGTAGAGGGACAGGGGTCGGCGGGGAGCTGTTTTTT.

The gene calls are TRBV5-1 and TRBJ2-7; D perhaps matches TRBD1 (6 bases). Between the trimmed V and J ends, which lost 1 base and 1 base, there was a span of 15 bases. In germline, CDR1 is SGHRS, CDR2 YFSETQ. This CDR3 is built from 16 residues. This CDR3 is CASSLLVSRGSYEQYF. CDR3 sequence (DNA): TGCGCCAGCAGCTTGTTAGTTAGCAGGGGATCCTACGAGCAGTACTTC.

In this sample, this clone turned up once. This chain uses TRBV2 with TRBJ2-1, with 7 bases lining up with TRBD2. The CDR3 consists of 15 residues. CDR1 and CDR2 from the germline V gene are SNHLY and FYNNEI. The junction had 6 bases not matched to a gene; V was cut back by 6 bases and J by 1 base. CDR3 sequence: CASRSPSGSYNEQFF. The DNA for the CDR3 is TGTGCCAGCAGATCTCCTAGCGGATCCTACAATGAGCAGTTCTTC. The complete variable domain, with remaining parts taken from reference TRBV2 and TRBJ2-1, reads EPEVTQTPSHQVTQMGQEVILRCVPISNHLYFYWYRQILGQKVEFLVSFYNNEISEKSEIFDDQFSVERPDGSNFTLKIRSTKLEDSAMYFCASRSPSGSYNEQFFGPGTRLTVL.

The table lists this clone with a few counts. The CDR3 here is CASSLKASTGELFF. The DNA of the CDR3 is TGTGCCAGCAGCTTAAAGGCTAGCACCGGGGAGCTGTTTTTT. The J gene is TRBJ2-2, the V gene TRBV7-3; the D is unclear. Trimming left V 1 base short and J 4 bases short, with 7 bases between. CDR1 and CDR2 (germline): SGHTA, FQGTGA. The CDR3 covers 14 residues.

The chain uses TRBV28 and TRBJ2-7; 9 positions match TRBD1. Germline V gene sequence: CDR1 MDHEN, CDR2 SYDVKM. J was trimmed by 4 bases and V by 6 bases; bases with no gene match: 10. This CDR3 has 15 amino acids. This chain's CDR3 is CASSPPQTGGYEQYF. The CDR3 DNA is TGTGCCAGCAGCCCCCCCCAGACAGGGGGATACGAGCAGTACTTC.

Turning to this clone: One end of the junction varies from germline; a read error may be responsible. This chain joins TRBV7-8 and TRBJ1-1; 9 nucleotides align to TRBD1. The CDR3 is 15 residues long. Per the germline V gene, CDR1 is SGHVS and CDR2 is FQNEAQ. The chain's CDR3 is CVSSHQDRGRRKAFF. For the CDR3, the DNA is TGTGTCAGCAGCCATCAGGACAGGGGCCGCAGAAAAGCTTTCTTT.

V usage is TRBV6-6 and J usage is TRBJ1-5, with a weak D call TRBD1 (5 bases). V lost 2 bases to trimming and J lost 4 bases, with 12 bases between them. The CDR3 totals 15 residues. Germline V lookup: CDR1 MNHNY, CDR2 SVGAGI (reference sequence). In DNA form, the CDR3 reads TGTGCCAGCAGTTACCCCAGAGGGGAGAATCAGCCCCAGCATTTT. Translation gives CASSYPRGENQPQHF.

This clone was seen a single time. V gene TRBV7-2 combines with J gene TRBJ2-5, with TRBD2 identical over 9 bases. The V and J ends lost 1 base and 6 bases, in that order; junction bases with no gene match: 15. CDR1 SGHTA and CDR2 FQGNSA come from the germline V gene. The CDR3 loop spans 18 amino acids. The CDR3 coding sequence is TGTGCCAGCAGCTTAGAGGGAATGTGGGTAGCGGGAGAACAGACCCAGTACTTC. Amino acids: CASSLEGMWVAGEQTQYF.

The genes are TRBV5-1 and TRBJ2-3; D is possibly TRBD2 (6 bases). Trimming took 3 bases from V and 3 from J, leaving 11 bases between them. This CDR3 comprises 14 residues. Germline CDR1 SGHRS, CDR2 YFSETQ. CDR3 coding DNA: TGCGCCAGCAGCTCCTCCGGGACTACAGATACGCAGTATTTT. It is translated as CASSSSGTTDTQYF.

V usage is TRBV5-8 and J usage is TRBJ1-5, with TRBD1 matching over 11 bases. CDR3 length: 15 residues. V was pared by 4 bases and J by 7 bases, with 7 bases of the junction left unmatched. Germline V lookup: CDR1 SGHTS, CDR2 YDEGEE. CDR3 amino acids: CASSQGQGVRQPQHF. The DNA for the CDR3 is TGTGCCAGCAGCCAGGGACAGGGGGTAAGGCAGCCCCAGCATTTT. Full variable domain (remainder filled in from reference TRBV5-8 and TRBJ1-5): EAGVTQSPTHLIKTRGQQATLRCSPISGHTSVYWYQQALGLGLQFLLWYDEGEERNRGNFPPRFSGRQFPNYSSELNVNALELEDSALYLCASSQGQGVRQPQHFGDGTRLSIL.

Note on this clone: The germline gene is not matched at one end of the junction; a read error may be the cause. This sequence joins TRBV6-4 and TRBJ2-2; 14 bases are shared with TRBD2. CDR1 is MRHNA and CDR2 is SNTAGT in the germline V gene. The CDR3 sequence is 18 residues long. CDR3 DNA: TGTGCCAGCAGTTACTCGGGACTAGCGGGAGTTCGGACCGGGGAGCTGTTTTTT. This sequence encodes CASSYSGLAGVRTGELFF.

The chain joins TRBV11-2 to TRBJ1-4; no clear D gene. The germline V gene has CDR1 SGHAT and CDR2 FQNNGV. CDR3 size: 17 residues. V was shortened by 2 bases and J by 8 bases, with 21 bases between the two germline ends. CDR3 nucleotides: TGTGCCAGCAGCTTACCCCCACCCGAAAGGGTTGGAGAAAAACTGTTTTTT. Residues: CASSLPPPERVGEKLFF.

The CDR3 DNA reads TGTGCCAGCAGTTACGCACGAACTTACGAGCAGTACTTC. Translating it yields CASSYARTYEQYF. The chain carries TRBV6-5 and TRBJ2-7; D remains ambiguous. V lost 2 bases and J 4 bases, leaving 9 bases between the germline ends. Germline assignment: CDR1 MNHEY and CDR2 SVGAGI. CDR3 size: 13 residues.

The gene calls are TRBV2 and TRBJ1-1; TRBD1 matches 7 bases. Looked up from germline, CDR1 is SNHLY and CDR2 is FYNNEI. The CDR3 is 13 amino acids. The ends lost 8 bases at V and 1 base at J; junction bases unmatched: 4. CDR3 coding DNA: TGTGCCAGCTTAAGACAGGGGAACACTGAAGCTTTCTTT. As protein: CASLRQGNTEAFF.